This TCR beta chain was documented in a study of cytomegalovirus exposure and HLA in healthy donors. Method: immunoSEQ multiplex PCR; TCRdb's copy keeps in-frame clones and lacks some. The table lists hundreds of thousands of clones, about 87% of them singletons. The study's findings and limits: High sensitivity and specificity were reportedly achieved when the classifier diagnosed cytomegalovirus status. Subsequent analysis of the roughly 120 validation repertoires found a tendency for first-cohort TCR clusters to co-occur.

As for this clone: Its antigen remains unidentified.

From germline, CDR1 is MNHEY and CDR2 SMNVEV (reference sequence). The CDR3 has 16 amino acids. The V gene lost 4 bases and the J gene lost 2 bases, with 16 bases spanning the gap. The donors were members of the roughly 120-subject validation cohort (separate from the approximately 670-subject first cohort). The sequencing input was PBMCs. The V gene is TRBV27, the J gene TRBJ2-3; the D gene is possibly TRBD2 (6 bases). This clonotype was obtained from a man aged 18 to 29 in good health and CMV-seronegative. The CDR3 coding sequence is TGTGCCAGCAGTTCAATAGCGGAACCCCTCACAGATACGCAGTATTTT. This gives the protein CASSSIAEPLTDTQYF.